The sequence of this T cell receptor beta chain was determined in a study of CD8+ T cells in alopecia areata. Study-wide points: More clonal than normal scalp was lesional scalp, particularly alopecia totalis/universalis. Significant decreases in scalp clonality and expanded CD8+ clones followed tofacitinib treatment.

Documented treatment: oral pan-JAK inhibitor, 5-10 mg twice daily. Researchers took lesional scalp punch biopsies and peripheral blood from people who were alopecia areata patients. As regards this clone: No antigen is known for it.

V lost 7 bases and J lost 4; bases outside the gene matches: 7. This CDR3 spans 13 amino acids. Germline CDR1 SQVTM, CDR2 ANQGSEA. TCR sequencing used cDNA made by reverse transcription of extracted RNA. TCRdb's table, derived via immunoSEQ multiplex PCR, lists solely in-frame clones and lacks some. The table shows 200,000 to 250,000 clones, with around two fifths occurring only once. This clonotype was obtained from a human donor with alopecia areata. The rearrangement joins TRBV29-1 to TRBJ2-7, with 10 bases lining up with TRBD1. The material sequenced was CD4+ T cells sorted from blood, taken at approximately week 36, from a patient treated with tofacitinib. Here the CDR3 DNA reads TGCAGCGCCCTCCGGGACAGGGGTTACGAGCAGTACTTC. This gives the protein CSALRDRGYEQYF.